The present TCR beta chain was sequenced within a study of T cells after yellow fever vaccination. Study-level results: Overlap between CD4 and CD8 compartments was detected for a small share of clonotypes. Most clones from primary vaccination resurfaced after the booster (around 95% CD4, 88% CD8). Abundant bulk-derived clonotypes could contaminate FACS-sorted repertoires.

There are a few counts of this clonotype. What it recognizes is unknown. V gave up 3 bases and J gave up 14 bases, with 14 bases separating them. The CDR3 is made up of 12 amino acids. Per germline, CDR1 KGHSH and CDR2 LQKENI. Template-switching 5'RACE yielded the TCR cDNA; a universal primer site and UMIs were added in the process. One entry per CDR3 protein, called by TCRdb with MiXCR from the 5' RACE reads. The repertoire holds 450,000 to 600,000 distinct CDR3 sequences, roughly 12% seen once, with over 12% in the top ten. This TCR came from a man aged 25 to 40 who received the YFV17D yellow fever vaccine. The rearrangement uses TRBV18 and TRBJ2-1; D may be TRBD1 (5 bases). The material was PBMCs, obtained on the day of the yellow fever booster vaccination. CDR3 residues: CASSPSEGEKFF. For the CDR3, the DNA is TGTGCCAGCTCACCGTCGGAAGGGGAAAAGTTCTTC.